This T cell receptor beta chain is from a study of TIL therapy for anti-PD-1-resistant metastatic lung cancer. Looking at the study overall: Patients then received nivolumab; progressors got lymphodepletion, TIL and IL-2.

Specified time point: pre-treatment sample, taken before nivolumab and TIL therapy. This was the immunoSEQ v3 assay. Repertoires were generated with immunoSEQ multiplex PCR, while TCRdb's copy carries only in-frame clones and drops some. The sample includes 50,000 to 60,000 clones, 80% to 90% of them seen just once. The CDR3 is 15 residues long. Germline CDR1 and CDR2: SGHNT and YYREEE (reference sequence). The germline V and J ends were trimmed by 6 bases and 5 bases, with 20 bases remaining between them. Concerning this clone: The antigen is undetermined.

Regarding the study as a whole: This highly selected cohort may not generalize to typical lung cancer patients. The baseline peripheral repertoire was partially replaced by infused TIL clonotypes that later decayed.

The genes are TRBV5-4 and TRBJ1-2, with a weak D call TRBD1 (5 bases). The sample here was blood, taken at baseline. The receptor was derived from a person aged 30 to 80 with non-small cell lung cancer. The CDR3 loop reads CASTLPGSSFYGYTF. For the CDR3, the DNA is TGTGCCAGCACCCTTCCAGGGTCTAGTTTTTATGGCTACACCTTC.